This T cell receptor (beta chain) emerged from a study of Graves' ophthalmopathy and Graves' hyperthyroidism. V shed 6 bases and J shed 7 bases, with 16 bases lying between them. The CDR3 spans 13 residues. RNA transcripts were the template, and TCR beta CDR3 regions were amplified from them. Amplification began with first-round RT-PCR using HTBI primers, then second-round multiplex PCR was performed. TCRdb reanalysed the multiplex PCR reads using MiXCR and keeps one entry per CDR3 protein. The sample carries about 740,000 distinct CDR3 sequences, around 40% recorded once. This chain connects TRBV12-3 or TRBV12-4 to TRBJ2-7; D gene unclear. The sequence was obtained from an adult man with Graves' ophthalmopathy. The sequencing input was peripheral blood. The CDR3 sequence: CASSLGSPSEQYF. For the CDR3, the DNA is TGTGCCAGCAGCCTAGGGTCCCCTTCGGAGCAGTACTTC.